This TCR beta chain was recorded in a study of T cell responses to AZD1222 COVID-19 vaccine. Notes on this clone: The antigen is unknown.

General observations from the study: Only 5 or 6 individuals given AZD1222 were seropositive at baseline.

There are 17 residues in the CDR3. The germline V gene encodes CDR1 SEHNR and CDR2 FQNEAQ (reference sequence). V lost 2 bases, J lost 0 bases, and 14 bases lay in between. Repertoires were generated with immunoSEQ multiplex PCR, while TCRdb's copy carries only in-frame clones and drops some. The sample has 130,000 to 150,000 clones; approximately 90% are singletons. The starting material was peripheral blood, obtained on day 0 of MenACWY control vaccination. This clonotype originated in an adult in good health. This chain connects TRBV7-9 to TRBJ1-3, with a weak D call TRBD1 (5 bases). This chain's CDR3 is CASSLPSTAHSGNTIYF. For the CDR3, the DNA is TGTGCCAGCAGCTTACCATCGACAGCTCACTCTGGAAACACCATATATTTT. Based on the CDR3 plus reference TRBV7-9 and TRBJ1-3, the full variable domain is DTGVSQNPRHKITKRGQNVTFRCDPISEHNRLYWYRQTLGQGPEFLTYFQNEAQLEKSRLLSDRFSAERPKGSFSTLEIQRTEQGDSAMYLCASSLPSTAHSGNTIYFGEGSWLTVV.